These 27 T cell receptor beta chains came from one sample sequenced in a study of response to subunit inactivated influenza vaccine. From the RT-PCR reads, TCRdb called clonotypes with MiXCR, one entry per CDR3 protein. Here the sample spans 650,000 to 800,000 distinct CDR3 sequences, about 15% being singletons. Here the sequenced sample was PBMCs from blood, taken roughly 2 weeks before vaccination. These receptors all come from a man in his fifties who received an inactivated influenza vaccine.

This sequence joins TRBV5-1 and TRBJ1-2; D may be TRBD1 (6 bases). Trimming removed 0 bases at V and 0 bases at J, with 9 bases between. CDR1 and CDR2 (germline): SGHRS, YFSETQ. CDR3 length equals 15 residues. CDR3 coding DNA: TGCGCCAGCAGCTTGGGGACAGCTACTAACTATGGCTACACCTTC. This sequence encodes CASSLGTATNYGYTF.

The chain combines TRBV6-1 with TRBJ1-1, with D unresolved. The V end was cut by 4 bases, the J end by 1 base, with 10 bases between. The CDR3 consists of 14 residues. CDR1 and CDR2 (germline): MNHNS, SASEGT. CDR3 sequence: CASSGTTSNTEAFF. CDR3 DNA: TGTGCCAGCAGTGGGACTACGTCGAACACTGAAGCTTTCTTT.

CDR3 sequence (DNA): TGTGCCAGTAGGGAACAGGGAGAACAGCCCCAGCATTTT. Its protein product is CASREQGEQPQHF. The chain joins TRBV19 to TRBJ1-5; perhaps TRBD1 as D (6 bases). The V gene lost 6 bases and the J gene lost 7 bases, with 13 bases spanning the gap. The CDR3 spans 13 residues. Germline-derived CDR1 and CDR2 are LNHDA and SQIVND (reference sequence).

There are a few counts of this clonotype. The CDR3 here is CASSLGLSDTEAFF. The CDR3, as DNA: TGTGCCAGCAGTTTAGGCTTGAGCGACACTGAAGCTTTCTTT. J is TRBJ1-1 and V is TRBV28; D remains unclear. The germline gives CDR1 MDHEN, CDR2 SYDVKM. Between the trimmed V and J ends, which lost 2 bases and 3 bases, there was a span of 10 bases. The CDR3 extends over 14 amino acids.

The chain combines TRBV20-1 with TRBJ2-1, with D uncertain. This CDR3 comprises 13 residues. Between the trimmed V and J ends, which lost 6 bases and 6 bases, there was a span of 15 bases. CDR1 is DFQATT and CDR2 is SNEGSKA in the germline V gene (reference sequence). The CDR3 reads CSASQTYFNEQFF. The CDR3 DNA sequence: TGCAGTGCCTCACAGACTTATTTCAATGAGCAGTTCTTC.

The chain links TRBV9 to TRBJ1-2, with D maybe TRBD1 (6 bases). V gave up 3 bases and J gave up 8 bases, with 14 bases separating them. CDR3 size: 13 residues. The V gene's germline CDR1 is SGDLS and CDR2 YYNGEE. The CDR3 coding sequence is TGTGCCAGCAGCGGGACGGAGGGGGGCGGCTACACCTTC. Translating it yields CASSGTEGGGYTF.

The chain has TRBV6-2 or TRBV6-3 and TRBJ2-1, with 15 bases that match TRBD2. V was clipped by 0 bases and J by 4 bases; unmatched bases: 7. This CDR3 spans 19 amino acids. Germline V gene sequence: CDR1 MNHEY, CDR2 SVGEGT. The CDR3 protein is CASSYSRTSGGARYNEQFF. CDR3 DNA sequence: TGTGCCAGCAGTTACTCTCGGACTAGCGGGGGGGCTAGGTACAATGAGCAGTTCTTC.

This clonotype has only a few counts. This rearrangement joins TRBV7-9 to TRBJ1-2, with TRBD1 matching 10 bases. The CDR3 is 16 residues long. V shed 5 bases and J 0 bases; nucleotides not matched to a gene: 6. Germline CDR1 reads SEHNR; CDR2 reads FQNEAQ (reference sequence). The CDR3 loop is CASSLGQGRPNYGYTF. The CDR3 region has the DNA TGTGCCAGCAGCCTGGGACAGGGGAGGCCTAACTATGGCTACACCTTC.

This clonotype was picked up many times. This chain connects TRBV6-1 to TRBJ2-3, with a weak D call TRBD2 (6 bases). Trimming cost V 5 bases and J 9 bases, with 18 bases left between them. The CDR3 sequence is 14 residues long. CDR1 MNHNS and CDR2 SASEGT come from the germline V gene. The DNA for the CDR3 is TGTGCCAGCAGTCTCCGAGGGACTGGAGGGACGCAGTATTTT. It translates to CASSLRGTGGTQYF.

As concerns this clonotype: This may come from a read error, since a much larger clone is one base off. Because the CDR3 is missing its conserved closing phenylalanine or tryptophan, this is likely a read error. The chain carries TRBV15 and TRBJ1-3; unclear D gene. This CDR3 comprises 15 residues. CDR1 and CDR2 (germline): LNHNV, YYDKDF (reference sequence). V lost 3 bases and J lost 0, with 9 bases in between. Here the CDR3 DNA reads TGTGCCACCAGCAGCCGCGCCCACTCTGGAAACACCATATATTTA. Its translation is CATSSRAHSGNTIYL.

In this sample, this clonotype turned up a few times. This chain connects TRBV12-5 to TRBJ2-3, with D hard to call. Trimming took off 2 bases at V and 2 bases at J, with 8 bases between the two ends. Germline CDR1 reads LGHNT; CDR2 reads FRNRAP. The CDR3 is 14 residues long. CDR3 residues: CASGLHPNTDTQYF. DNA of the CDR3: TGTGCTAGTGGTTTGCATCCGAACACAGATACGCAGTATTTT.

The sample holds a few counts of this clonotype. The J gene is TRBJ2-7, the V gene TRBV7-2; no reliable D call. Germline V gene lookup returns CDR1 SGHTA and CDR2 FQGNSA. The CDR3 totals 15 residues. V shed 3 bases and J shed 6 bases, with 18 bases lying between them. DNA of the CDR3: TGTGCCAGCAGCTTCCAGACCCGCCCCCCTAGCGAGCAGTACTTC. Its protein product is CASSFQTRPPSEQYF.

The V call is TRBV5-4, the J call TRBJ2-1; D is unclear. The V end lost 1 base, the J end lost 6 bases, and 14 bases lay between the germline ends. This CDR3 has 15 amino acids. The germline V gene has CDR1 SGHNT and CDR2 YYREEE (reference sequence). CDR3 bases: TGTGCCAGCAGCTTGATGGGTAGAAGAGGCAATGAGCAGTTCTTC. This translates into CASSLMGRRGNEQFF.

This chain connects TRBV25-1 to TRBJ2-1; 8 bases agree with TRBD2. Germline values: CDR1 MGHDK, CDR2 SYGVNS. V gave up 9 bases and J gave up 8 bases; unmatched junction bases: 3. The CDR3 runs 11 residues. CDR3 amino acids: CASSGIHEQFF. In DNA form, the CDR3 reads TGTGCCAGTAGCGGGATTCATGAGCAGTTCTTC.

This clonotype was seen a few times. The gene calls are TRBV20-1 and TRBJ2-2; TRBD2 agrees at 13 bases. Looked up from germline, CDR1 is DFQATT and CDR2 is SNEGSKA (reference sequence). The length of the CDR3 is 18 residues. V shed 1 base, J shed 2 bases, and the junction held 7 bases outside the gene matches. The chain's CDR3 is CSARGGTSGIRNTGELFF. For the CDR3, the DNA is TGCAGTGCTAGAGGGGGGACTAGCGGGATAAGAAACACCGGGGAGCTGTTTTTT.

This clonotype showed up just a few times. This chain links TRBV12-3 or TRBV12-4 with TRBJ1-1; no definite D call. The V end lost 5 bases, the J end lost 4 bases, and 20 bases lay between the germline ends. The CDR3 is 16 amino acids. The CDR3 bases are TGTGCCAGCAGTGCGACTCATAAGGCTCGGGGCACTGAAGCTTTCTTT. Protein sequence: CASSATHKARGTEAFF.

This clonotype was detected only a few times. V usage is TRBV5-4 and J usage is TRBJ2-1; D could derive from TRBD1 or TRBD2 (5 bases each). V was trimmed by 7 bases and J by 5 bases, leaving 10 bases between them. Germline V gene lookup returns CDR1 SGHNT and CDR2 YYREEE (reference sequence). The CDR3 totals 12 residues. The CDR3 nucleotides are TGTGCCAGCGCGTCGGGGCACAATGAGCAGTTCTTC. Its protein is CASASGHNEQFF.

This clonotype was seen a handful of times. The rearrangement links TRBV7-2 to TRBJ2-1; a weak D match, TRBD1 (5 bases). V was cut by 5 bases and J by 0 bases, with 11 bases left in between. The CDR3 extends over 15 amino acids. Germline loops: CDR1 SGHTA, CDR2 FQGNSA. Here the CDR3 DNA reads TGTGCCAGCAGCAAAGGGGTTAGCTCCTACAATGAGCAGTTCTTC. Translated: CASSKGVSSYNEQFF.

V gene TRBV12-3 or TRBV12-4 combines with J gene TRBJ2-1, with D unresolved. Trimming removed 5 bases at V and 9 bases at J, with 8 bases between. The CDR3 has 11 amino acids. In DNA, the CDR3 is TGTGCCAGCAGTGGCAGATCTGAGCAGTTCTTC. Its protein is CASSGRSEQFF.

This clonotype has just a few counts. The chain recombines TRBV7-9 with TRBJ2-3, with D possibly TRBD2 on 5 matching bases. The CDR3 has 16 amino acids. CDR1 and CDR2 (germline): SEHNR, FQNEAQ (reference sequence). Trimming cost V 1 base and J 0 bases, with 11 bases left between them. DNA for the CDR3: TGTGCCAGCAGCTTAGGGCTAGCACCTAGCACAGATACGCAGTATTTT. Residues: CASSLGLAPSTDTQYF.

This clonotype occurred once. The J gene is TRBJ2-5, the V gene TRBV7-2, with D uncertain. Trimming removed 1 base at V and 5 bases at J, with 14 bases between. The CDR3 covers 15 residues. Germline V gives CDR1 SGHTA, CDR2 FQGNSA. The CDR3 bases are TGTGCCAGCAGCTTAGGGAGCCCGTTGCGGGAGACCCAGTACTTC. This encodes CASSLGSPLRETQYF.

This clonotype was seen a handful of times. The gene calls are TRBV5-1 and TRBJ1-2, with D unclear. Germline V gene lookup returns CDR1 SGHRS and CDR2 YFSETQ. Trimming pared 5 bases from V and 4 bases from J, leaving 6 bases between. This CDR3 contains 11 residues. The CDR3 region has the DNA TGCGCCAGCAGTGATCCCTATGGCTACACCTTC. Its protein is CASSDPYGYTF.

At least ten counts were recorded for this clonotype. The V gene is TRBV12-3 or TRBV12-4, the J gene TRBJ2-2; 10 bases are a match to TRBD1. This CDR3 is built from 15 residues. Trimming removed 3 bases from V and 6 bases from J; junction bases left unmatched: 4. CDR3 sequence: CASSLGQGRSGELFF. CDR3 DNA: TGTGCCAGCAGTTTGGGACAGGGGAGGTCCGGGGAGCTGTTTTTT.

This clonotype was seen more than once but under ten times. The J gene is TRBJ2-7, the V gene TRBV20-1; D is undetermined. The length of the CDR3 is 13 residues. Trimming took 3 bases from V and 7 from J, leaving 16 bases between them. Germline CDR1 DFQATT, CDR2 SNEGSKA (reference sequence). CDR3 protein: CSASPLGRTEQYF. In DNA form, the CDR3 reads TGCAGTGCTAGCCCTCTTGGTAGAACGGAGCAGTACTTC.

In this sample, this clonotype turned up many times. The V call is TRBV7-2, the J call TRBJ2-3; D is perhaps TRBD2 (5 bases). The CDR3 sequence is 16 residues long. Trimming took 2 bases from V and 2 from J, leaving 14 bases between them. Germline loops: CDR1 SGHTA, CDR2 FQGNSA. CDR3: CASSLKRPLSTDTQYF. CDR3 DNA: TGTGCCAGCAGCTTAAAGCGGCCTCTTTCCACAGATACGCAGTATTTT.

This rearrangement joins TRBV27 to TRBJ2-5; TRBD2 agrees at 11 bases. J lost 4 bases, V lost 6 bases, and 7 bases had no gene match. CDR3 length: 15 residues. Germline CDR1 reads MNHEY; CDR2 reads SMNVEV (reference sequence). Written as DNA, the CDR3 is TGTGCCAGCAGACTTAGCGGGGGGGGATCAGAGACCCAGTACTTC. This gives the protein CASRLSGGGSETQYF.

This clonotype was seen a handful of times. The J gene is TRBJ2-7, the V gene TRBV20-1; 9 nucleotides agree with TRBD2. V was clipped by 4 bases and J by 2 bases; unmatched bases: 6. This CDR3 has 14 residues. Per the germline V gene, CDR1 is DFQATT and CDR2 is SNEGSKA (reference sequence). In DNA, the CDR3 is TGCAGTGCTACTCCTAGCGGGATTACCTACGAGCAGTACTTC. Translation: CSATPSGITYEQYF.